A selection of T cell receptor beta chains follows, all from one sample in a study of blood T cell repertoires in COVID-19. Produced via immunoSEQ multiplex PCR; TCRdb's table is partial and in-frame only. The table records 95,000 to 150,000 clones, less than 90% of them present only once. Sample: peripheral blood. The receptor set was obtained from a man of 80 years or more with acute or convalescent COVID-19. Each CDR3 is given with its conserved first and last residue. The order of the fields is V gene, D gene, clone size, J gene, CDR3 protein, CDR3 DNA. A D gene is named only where the DNA matches it firmly. Not every row has a clone size; where given, it reads once, few, many or a size class.

V: TRBV7-9
D: .
size: few
J: TRBJ1-4
CDR3: CASSIYPRAQLYEKLFF
DNA: TGTGCCAGCAGCATCTACCCGCGGGCCCAATTGTATGAAAAACTGTTTTTT

V: TRBV6-5
D: TRBD1
size: .
J: TRBJ1-2
CDR3: CASRTGGGYGYTF
DNA: TGTGCCAGCCGTACAGGGGGCGGCTATGGCTACACCTTC

V: TRBV19
D: TRBD1
size: .
J: TRBJ2-2
CDR3: CASTPDRANTGELFF
DNA: TGTGCCAGTACCCCGGACAGGGCTAACACCGGGGAGCTGTTTTTT

V: TRBV4-1
D: .
size: .
J: TRBJ2-7
CDR3: CASSRIDSYEQYF
DNA: TGCGCCAGCAGCCGGATTGACAGCTACGAGCAGTACTTC

V: TRBV7-2
D: .
size: few
J: TRBJ1-1
CDR3: CASSLVAGVEAFF
DNA: TGTGCCAGCAGCTTAGTGGCAGGGGTCGAAGCTTTCTTT

V: TRBV7-8
D: .
size: .
J: TRBJ1-4
CDR3: CASSMTEVNEKLFF
DNA: TGTGCCAGCAGCATGACAGAAGTTAATGAAAAACTGTTTTTT

V: TRBV7-2
D: TRBD2
size: .
J: TRBJ2-3
CDR3: CASSWTSGGVTDTQYF
DNA: TGTGCCAGCAGCTGGACTAGCGGGGGGGTGACAGATACGCAGTATTTT

V: TRBV19
D: .
size: .
J: TRBJ2-7
CDR3: CASSNQGQGEQYF
DNA: TGTGCCAGTAGTAATCAGGGGCAGGGGGAGCAGTACTTC

V: TRBV2
D: .
size: .
J: TRBJ2-4
CDR3: CASSDDWQGGYIQYF
DNA: TGTGCCAGCAGTGACGATTGGCAGGGAGGCTACATTCAGTACTTC

V: TRBV18
D: TRBD1
size: .
J: TRBJ2-1
CDR3: CASSPTGKYYNEQFF
DNA: TGTGCCAGCTCCCCGACAGGGAAATATTACAATGAGCAGTTCTTC

V: TRBV5-1
D: .
size: .
J: TRBJ1-6
CDR3: CASRPGQMNSPLHF
DNA: TGCGCCAGCAGGCCAGGACAGATGAATTCACCCCTCCACTTT

V: TRBV18
D: TRBD1
size: .
J: TRBJ2-7
CDR3: CASSQIRTGLEQYF
DNA: TGTGCCAGCTCACAAATCCGGACAGGGTTAGAGCAGTACTTC

V: TRBV18
D: .
size: .
J: TRBJ2-5
CDR3: CASSPGSPQETQYF
DNA: TGTGCCAGCTCACCAGGGAGCCCTCAAGAGACCCAGTACTTC

V: TRBV24-1
D: .
size: .
J: TRBJ1-2
CDR3: CATSDLLSGGYTF
DNA: TGTGCCACCAGTGATTTGTTATCCGGGGGCTACACCTTC

V: TRBV28
D: TRBD1
size: .
J: TRBJ1-5
CDR3: CASSPATGGMQPQHF
DNA: TGTGCCAGCAGTCCCGCGACAGGGGGCATGCAGCCCCAGCATTTT

V: TRBV11-3
D: TRBD1
size: .
J: TRBJ2-1
CDR3: CASSFIGTASYNEQFF
DNA: TGTGCCAGCAGCTTCATAGGGACAGCCTCCTACAATGAGCAGTTCTTC

V: TRBV29-1
D: .
size: .
J: TRBJ2-7
CDR3: CSVRHPSSYEQYF
DNA: TGCAGCGTGCGGCACCCGAGCTCCTACGAGCAGTACTTC

V: TRBV6-5
D: .
size: .
J: TRBJ1-3
CDR3: CASSRPRGLGNTIYF
DNA: TGTGCCAGCAGTAGACCTCGGGGTCTTGGAAACACCATATATTTT

V: TRBV7-3
D: TRBD1
size: .
J: TRBJ1-6
CDR3: CASSQGTGHSPLHF
DNA: TGTGCCAGCAGCCAAGGGACAGGGCACTCACCCCTCCACTTT

V: TRBV5-5
D: .
size: .
J: TRBJ1-5
CDR3: CASSRQGSSNQPQHF
DNA: TGTGCCAGCAGCCGGCAGGGGAGTAGCAATCAGCCCCAGCATTTT

V: TRBV5-5
D: .
size: .
J: TRBJ2-1
CDR3: CASSLELGSGEQFF
DNA: TGTGCCAGCAGCTTGGAGTTGGGTTCCGGGGAGCAGTTCTTC

V: TRBV9
D: .
size: .
J: TRBJ2-3
CDR3: CASSVGVGSSTDTQYF
DNA: TGTGCCAGCAGCGTAGGGGTGGGCTCTAGCACAGATACGCAGTATTTT

V: TRBV10-3
D: .
size: once
J: TRBJ1-1
CDR3: CAISGQTMNTEAFF
DNA: TGTGCCATCAGTGGGCAAACCATGAACACTGAAGCTTTCTTT

V: TRBV4-1
D: .
size: .
J: TRBJ1-6
CDR3: CASSPVDSQTGNSPLHF
DNA: TGCGCCAGCAGCCCAGTGGACAGCCAAACGGGTAATTCACCCCTCCACTTT

V: TRBV19
D: TRBD1
size: .
J: TRBJ2-7
CDR3: CASRMSGQGAREQYF
DNA: TGTGCCAGTAGAATGAGCGGACAGGGGGCTAGAGAGCAGTACTTC

V: TRBV6-6
D: .
size: .
J: TRBJ1-3
CDR3: CASRTMMGGGRNTIYF
DNA: TGTGCCAGCAGAACGATGATGGGTGGAGGGCGAAACACCATATATTTT

V: TRBV6-4
D: .
size: .
J: TRBJ2-3
CDR3: CASSPTGTLGTDTQYF
DNA: TGTGCCAGCAGTCCCACCGGGACTTTGGGCACAGATACGCAGTATTTT

V: TRBV7-3
D: .
size: .
J: TRBJ2-2
CDR3: CASSLTGGPNTGELFF
DNA: TGTGCCAGCAGCTTAACGGGAGGACCTAACACCGGGGAGCTGTTTTTT

V: TRBV7-2
D: TRBD2
size: .
J: TRBJ2-1
CDR3: CASSLAPAGGSNEQFF
DNA: TGTGCCAGCAGCTTAGCTCCAGCGGGAGGGTCCAATGAGCAGTTCTTC

V: TRBV7-9
D: .
size: .
J: TRBJ2-2
CDR3: CASSYQGGELFF
DNA: TGTGCCAGCAGCTATCAGGGCGGGGAGCTGTTTTTT

V: TRBV7-9
D: .
size: .
J: TRBJ2-3
CDR3: CASSSGVWGTDTQYF
DNA: TGTGCCAGCAGCTCAGGGGTTTGGGGCACAGATACGCAGTATTTT

V: TRBV7-9
D: TRBD1
size: .
J: TRBJ1-4
CDR3: CASVQGQKNEKLFF
DNA: TGTGCCAGCGTCCAGGGACAGAAGAATGAAAAACTGTTTTTT

V: TRBV7-2
D: TRBD1
size: .
J: TRBJ2-2
CDR3: CASSSDRAWGGELFF
DNA: TGTGCCAGCAGCTCCGACAGGGCCTGGGGCGGGGAGCTGTTTTTT

V: TRBV5-3
D: .
size: .
J: TRBJ2-1
CDR3: CAGVSGYNEQFF
DNA: TGTGCCGGAGTTAGCGGTTACAATGAGCAGTTCTTC

V: TRBV9
D: .
size: .
J: TRBJ2-7
CDR3: CASSVDLARSYEQYF
DNA: TGTGCCAGCAGCGTAGATTTAGCGCGGTCCTACGAGCAGTACTTC

V: TRBV12-3/TRBV12-4
D: .
size: .
J: TRBJ1-3
CDR3: CANRADSGNTIYF
DNA: TGTGCCAACAGGGCGGACTCTGGAAACACCATATATTTT

V: TRBV18
D: TRBD1
size: .
J: TRBJ1-5
CDR3: CASSPQGASNQPQHF
DNA: TGTGCCAGCTCACCACAGGGGGCGAGCAATCAGCCCCAGCATTTT

V: TRBV3-1/TRBV3-2
D: .
size: .
J: TRBJ2-3
CDR3: CASRTTMGGLDTQYF
DNA: TGTGCCAGCAGAACAACCATGGGGGGGCTAGATACGCAGTATTTT

V: TRBV18
D: .
size: few
J: TRBJ1-1
CDR3: CASSPPTRNTEAFF
DNA: TGTGCCAGCTCACCACCTACCAGGAACACTGAAGCTTTCTTT

V: TRBV3-1/TRBV3-2
D: TRBD1
size: .
J: TRBJ1-2
CDR3: CASSQAQGGGYTF
DNA: TGTGCCAGCAGCCAAGCCCAGGGGGGTGGCTACACCTTC

V: TRBV29-1
D: TRBD1
size: few
J: TRBJ1-1
CDR3: CSVGQANTEAFF
DNA: TGCAGCGTCGGACAGGCGAACACTGAAGCTTTCTTT

V: TRBV6-2/TRBV6-3
D: .
size: .
J: TRBJ2-7
CDR3: CASSYTIRTRPSYEQYF
DNA: TGTGCCAGCAGTTACACAATCCGGACTCGCCCCTCCTACGAGCAGTACTTC

V: TRBV19
D: TRBD1
size: .
J: TRBJ2-1
CDR3: CASTTRDRRYNEQFF
DNA: TGTGCCAGTACCACCCGGGACAGGAGATACAATGAGCAGTTCTTC

V: TRBV29-1
D: .
size: .
J: TRBJ2-1
CDR3: CSVEDRGEVAYNEQFF
DNA: TGCAGCGTTGAAGATCGGGGAGAGGTGGCCTACAATGAGCAGTTCTTC

V: TRBV4-3
D: TRBD2
size: .
J: TRBJ2-2
CDR3: CASSGLADNTGELFF
DNA: TGCGCCAGCAGTGGACTAGCGGATAACACCGGGGAGCTGTTTTTT

V: TRBV7-3
D: TRBD1
size: .
J: TRBJ2-3
CDR3: CASSLQGASDTQYF
DNA: TGTGCCAGCAGCCTACAGGGGGCATCCGATACGCAGTATTTT

V: TRBV27
D: .
size: few
J: TRBJ1-2
CDR3: CASSLYGYAGANYGYTF
DNA: TGTGCCAGCAGTTTATACGGGTATGCGGGAGCTAACTATGGCTACACCTTC